This TCR beta chain was sequenced during a study of glioma-infiltrating T cells. Findings and caveats of the study: Tissue-blood divergence was below expectation in non-neoplastic patients, above in gliomas.

Trimming at V came to 5 bases and at J to 2 bases, leaving 2 bases not matched to a gene. The length of the CDR3 is 13 residues. Worth noting for this clonotype: The target antigen is unknown.

Amplification of TCR alpha and beta CDR3 regions from RNA used iRepertoire nested multiplex PCR. One-step reverse transcription and amplification started from approximately 100-400 ng of tissue mRNA or PBMC total RNA. TCRdb re-analysed the multiplex PCR reads in MiXCR, keeping a single row per CDR3 protein. The table lists 100,000 to 150,000 distinct CDR3 sequences, less than 30% of them singletons, with 12% to 15% in the top ten. The sequence was obtained from a human donor with low-grade glioma or glioblastoma, undergoing nonglioma brain surgery, or in good health (not recorded which). J is TRBJ2-5 and V is TRBV12-3 or TRBV12-4, with 7 bases identical to TRBD1. The specimen was glioma tissue, nonneoplastic brain tissue, or PBMCs (not recorded which). CDR3 protein: CASSRGQQETQYF. As DNA, the CDR3 is TGTGCCAGCAGTAGGGGACAGCAAGAGACCCAGTACTTC.